These 5 T cell receptor beta chains were sequenced from one sample in a study of prognosis after radiotherapy for stage I lung cancer. Using two-round multiplex PCR, the authors amplified TCR beta CDR3 from genomic DNA. Amplification in first-round PCR relied on primers specific to each TRBV and TRBJ gene. TCRdb redid the calling of the multiplex PCR reads with MiXCR, one entry per CDR3 protein. The data contain some 34,000 distinct CDR3 sequences, about 34% of them singletons. Sequenced material: PBMCs, taken before or after stereotactic body radiation therapy (not recorded which). The receptors here all came from a donor aged 50 or older with non-small cell lung cancer.

This clonotype was observed many times. V usage is TRBV29-1 and J usage is TRBJ1-1; D call uncertain. CDR1 SQVTM and CDR2 ANQGSEA come from the germline V gene. This CDR3 spans 13 amino acids. The V end was cut by 7 bases, the J end by 0 bases, with 12 bases between. The chain's CDR3 is CSGMEDLNTEAFF. DNA for the CDR3: TGCAGCGGAATGGAGGATCTGAACACTGAAGCTTTCTTT.

Many counts were recorded for this clonotype. The V and J genes are TRBV5-1 and TRBJ2-2; TRBD1 aligns across 9 bases. Germline CDR1 reads SGHRS; CDR2 reads YFSETQ. This CDR3 spans 14 amino acids. Unmatched junction bases numbered 0, after V lost 4 bases and J lost 2 bases. The CDR3 DNA is TGCGCCAGCAGCACAGGGGGCAACACCGGGGAGCTGTTTTTT. This encodes CASSTGGNTGELFF.

As concerns this clonotype: A far larger clone is one base from this, pointing to a likely read error. This chain connects TRBV7-2 to TRBJ2-6; D is uncertain. In germline, CDR1 is SGHTA, CDR2 FQGNSA. V shed 4 bases and J shed 1 base, with 14 bases lying between them. The CDR3 has 17 amino acids. The CDR3 DNA reads TGTGCCAGCAGCTCCACGGTCTTAGTTTCTGGGGCCAACGTCCTGACTTTC. Its translation: CASSSTVLVSGANVLTF.

The chain joins TRBV24-1 to TRBJ2-1; 11 positions agree with TRBD2. Trimming removed 6 bases from V and 7 bases from J; junction bases left unmatched: 1. Germline CDR1 KGHDR, CDR2 SFDVKD. The CDR3 is 13 amino acids. The CDR3 DNA sequence: TGTGCCACCAGTCCTAGCGGGAGGAATGAGCAGTTCTTC. Translation: CATSPSGRNEQFF.

This clonotype came up once. This is likely an artifact of a read error, given a far larger clone one base away. The chain carries TRBV6-1 and TRBJ2-6; 7 bases are a match to TRBD1. Per germline, CDR1 MNHNS and CDR2 SASEGT. CDR3 length: 15 residues. CDR3 in DNA: TGTGCCAGCAGTGGTTCGGTACAGGGGAGCAGCGAGCGGTACTTC. Its translation: CASSGSVQGSSERYF.